This T cell receptor beta chain was retrieved from a study of shared clonotypes between healthy human individuals. Libraries were prepared by immunoSEQ multiplex PCR; TCRdb keeps only in-frame clonotypes and omits some of them. The table includes 2 million to 2.5 million clones, approximately 95% detected once. Division of CD4+ cells produced a CD45RA+ naive subset and a CD45RA-negative memory subset. CDR1 and CDR2 (germline): SSHAT, FNYEAQ (reference sequence). Trimming pared 1 base from V and 8 bases from J, leaving 15 bases between. The CDR3 contains 15 residues. The TCR comes from a man younger than 35 in good health. Some clones in this sample may be carry-over from other donors' samples. The sequenced sample was naive CD4+ T cells from PBMCs. Subset described: CD45RA+ positively selected. This chain links TRBV7-7 with TRBJ2-1; maybe TRBD2 (6 bases). The CDR3 protein is CASSLGTTVGDEQFF. CDR3 bases: TGTGCCAGCAGCTTAGGGACTACCGTAGGGGATGAGCAGTTCTTC.